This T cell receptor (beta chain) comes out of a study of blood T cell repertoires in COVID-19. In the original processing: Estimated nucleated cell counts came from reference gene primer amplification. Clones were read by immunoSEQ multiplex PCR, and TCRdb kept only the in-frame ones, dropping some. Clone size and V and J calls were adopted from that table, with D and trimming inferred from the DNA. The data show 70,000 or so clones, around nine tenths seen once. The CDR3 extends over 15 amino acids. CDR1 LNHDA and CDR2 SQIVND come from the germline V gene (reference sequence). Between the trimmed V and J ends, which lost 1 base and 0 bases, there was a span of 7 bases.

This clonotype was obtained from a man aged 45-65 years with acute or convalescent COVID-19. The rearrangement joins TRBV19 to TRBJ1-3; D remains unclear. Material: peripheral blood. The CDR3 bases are TGTGCCAGTAGTATAGCCTACTTCTCTGGAAACACCATATATTTT. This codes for CASSIAYFSGNTIYF.